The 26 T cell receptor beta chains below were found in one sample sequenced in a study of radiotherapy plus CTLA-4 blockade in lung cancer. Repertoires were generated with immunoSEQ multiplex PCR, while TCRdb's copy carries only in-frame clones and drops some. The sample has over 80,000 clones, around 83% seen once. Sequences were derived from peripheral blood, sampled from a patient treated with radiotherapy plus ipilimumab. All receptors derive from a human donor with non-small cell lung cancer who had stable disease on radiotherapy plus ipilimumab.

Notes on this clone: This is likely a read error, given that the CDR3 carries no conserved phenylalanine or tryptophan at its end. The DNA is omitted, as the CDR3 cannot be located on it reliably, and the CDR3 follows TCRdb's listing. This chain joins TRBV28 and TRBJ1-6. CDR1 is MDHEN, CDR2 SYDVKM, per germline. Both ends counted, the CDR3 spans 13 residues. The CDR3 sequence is CASSLSLGGPPVL.

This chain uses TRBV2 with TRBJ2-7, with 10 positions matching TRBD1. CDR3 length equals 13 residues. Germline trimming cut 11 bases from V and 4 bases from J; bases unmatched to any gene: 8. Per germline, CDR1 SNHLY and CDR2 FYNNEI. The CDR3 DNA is TGTGCCTTGCTGGGACAGGGGTTATACGAGCAGTACTTC. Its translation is CALLGQGLYEQYF.

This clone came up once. The CDR3 here is CASSSSDRRRGYTF. CDR3 DNA sequence: TGTGCCAGCAGTTCCTCTGACCGACGTCGGGGCTACACCTTC. The V gene is TRBV28, the J gene TRBJ1-2; D not certain. V was pared by 4 bases and J by 8 bases, with 17 bases between. This CDR3 has 14 residues. CDR1 and CDR2 (germline): MDHEN, SYDVKM.

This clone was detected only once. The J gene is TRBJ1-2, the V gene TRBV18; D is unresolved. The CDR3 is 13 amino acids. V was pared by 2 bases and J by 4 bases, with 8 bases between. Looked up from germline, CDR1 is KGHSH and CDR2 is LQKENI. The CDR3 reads CASSPRQFYGYTF. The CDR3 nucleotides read TGTGCCAGCTCACCAAGGCAGTTCTATGGCTACACCTTC. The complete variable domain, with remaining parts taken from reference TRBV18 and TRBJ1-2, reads NAGVMQNPRHLVRRRGQEARLRCSPMKGHSHVYWYRQLPEEGLKFMVYLQKENIIDESGMPKERFSAEFPKEGPSILRIQQVVRGDSAAYFCASSPRQFYGYTFGSGTRLTVV.

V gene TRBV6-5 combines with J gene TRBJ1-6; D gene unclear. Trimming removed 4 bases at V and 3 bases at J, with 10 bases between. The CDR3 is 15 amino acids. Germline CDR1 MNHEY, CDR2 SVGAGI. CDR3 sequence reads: CASSSRIFYNSPLHF. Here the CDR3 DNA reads TGTGCCAGCAGTTCGCGGATCTTCTATAATTCACCCCTCCACTTT.

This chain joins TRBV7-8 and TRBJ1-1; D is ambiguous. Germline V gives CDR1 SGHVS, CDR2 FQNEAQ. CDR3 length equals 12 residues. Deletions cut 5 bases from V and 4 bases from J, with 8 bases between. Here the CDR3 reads CASSNRRTEAFF. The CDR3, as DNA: TGTGCCAGCAGCAACCGGCGCACTGAAGCTTTCTTT. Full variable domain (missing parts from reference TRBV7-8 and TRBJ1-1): GAGVSQSPRYKVAKRGQDVALRCDPISGHVSLFWYQQALGQGPEFLTYFQNEAQLDKSGLPSDRFFAERPEGSVSTLKIQRTQQEDSAVYLCASSNRRTEAFFGQGTRLTVV.

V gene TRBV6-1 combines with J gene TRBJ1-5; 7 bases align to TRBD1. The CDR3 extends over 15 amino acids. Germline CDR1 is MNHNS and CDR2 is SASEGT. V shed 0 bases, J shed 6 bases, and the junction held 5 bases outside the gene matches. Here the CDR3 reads CASSEATGIFQPQHF. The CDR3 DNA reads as TGTGCCAGCAGTGAAGCGACAGGGATATTTCAGCCCCAGCATTTT.

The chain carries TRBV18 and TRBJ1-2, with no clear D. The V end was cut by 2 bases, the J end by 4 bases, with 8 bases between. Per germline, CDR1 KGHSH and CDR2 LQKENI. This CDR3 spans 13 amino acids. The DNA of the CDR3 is TGTGCCAGCTCACCAGATGAGACCTATGGCTACACCTTC. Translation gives CASSPDETYGYTF.

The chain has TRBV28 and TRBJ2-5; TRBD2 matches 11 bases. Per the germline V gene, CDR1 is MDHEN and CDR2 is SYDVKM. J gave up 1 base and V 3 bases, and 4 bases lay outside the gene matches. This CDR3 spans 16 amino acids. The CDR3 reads CASSFLGTSGQETQYF. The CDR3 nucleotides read TGTGCCAGCAGTTTCCTCGGGACTAGCGGCCAAGAGACCCAGTACTTC.

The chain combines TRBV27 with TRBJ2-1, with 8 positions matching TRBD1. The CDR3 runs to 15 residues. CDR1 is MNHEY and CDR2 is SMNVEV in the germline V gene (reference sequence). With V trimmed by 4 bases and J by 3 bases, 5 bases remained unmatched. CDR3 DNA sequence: TGTGCCAGCAGTTCCACCGGGACAGGCTACAATGAGCAGTTCTTC. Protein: CASSSTGTGYNEQFF.

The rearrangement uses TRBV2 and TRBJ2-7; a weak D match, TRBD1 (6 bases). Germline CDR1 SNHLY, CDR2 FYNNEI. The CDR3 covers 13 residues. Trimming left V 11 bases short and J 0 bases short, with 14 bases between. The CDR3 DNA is TGTGCCTTAGGGGGTGCAAGCTCCTACGAGCAGTACTTC. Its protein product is CALGGASSYEQYF. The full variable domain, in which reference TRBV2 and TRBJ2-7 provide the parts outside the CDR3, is EPEVTQTPSHQVTQMGQEVILRCVPISNHLYFYWYRQILGQKVEFLVSFYNNEISEKSEIFDDQFSVERPDGSNFTLKIRSTKLEDSAMYFCALGGASSYEQYFGPGTRLTVT.

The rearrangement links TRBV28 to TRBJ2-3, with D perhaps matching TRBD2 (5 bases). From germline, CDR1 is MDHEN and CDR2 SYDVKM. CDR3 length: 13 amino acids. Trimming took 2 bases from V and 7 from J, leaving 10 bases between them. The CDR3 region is CASSLARAHTQYF. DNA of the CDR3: TGTGCCAGCAGTTTAGCGCGGGCACATACGCAGTATTTT.

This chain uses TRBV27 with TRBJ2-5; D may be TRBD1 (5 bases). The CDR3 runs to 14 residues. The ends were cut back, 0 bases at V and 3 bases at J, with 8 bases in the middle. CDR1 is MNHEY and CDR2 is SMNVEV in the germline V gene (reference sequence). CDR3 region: CASSLSRTKETQYF. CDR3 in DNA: TGTGCCAGCAGTTTATCTAGGACAAAAGAGACCCAGTACTTC.

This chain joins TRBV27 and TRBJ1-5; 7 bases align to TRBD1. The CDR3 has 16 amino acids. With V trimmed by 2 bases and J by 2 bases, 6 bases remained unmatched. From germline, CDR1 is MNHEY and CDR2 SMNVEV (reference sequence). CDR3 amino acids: CASSLGGGLGNQPQHF. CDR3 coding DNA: TGTGCCAGCAGTTTAGGAGGGGGCCTCGGCAATCAGCCCCAGCATTTT.

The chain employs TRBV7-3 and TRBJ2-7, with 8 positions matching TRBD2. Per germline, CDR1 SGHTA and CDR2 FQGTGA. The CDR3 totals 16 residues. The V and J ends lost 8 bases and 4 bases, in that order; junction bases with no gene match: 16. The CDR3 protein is CASHQPSGGPVYEQYF. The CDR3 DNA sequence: TGTGCCAGCCACCAGCCAAGCGGGGGCCCTGTTTACGAGCAGTACTTC.

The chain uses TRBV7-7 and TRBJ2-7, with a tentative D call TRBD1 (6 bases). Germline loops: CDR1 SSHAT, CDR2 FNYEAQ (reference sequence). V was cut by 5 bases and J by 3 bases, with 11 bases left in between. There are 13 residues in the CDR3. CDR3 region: CASSPTGNYEQYF. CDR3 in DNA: TGTGCCAGCAGCCCCACAGGGAACTACGAGCAGTACTTC.

The CDR3 loop is CAWSVGSGGQPQHF. CDR3 sequence (DNA): TGTGCCTGGAGTGTAGGCTCAGGGGGGCAGCCCCAGCATTTT. V and J are TRBV30 and TRBJ1-5; TRBD1 matches at 7 bases. This CDR3 contains 14 residues. Trimming at V came to 0 bases and at J to 7 bases, leaving 6 bases not matched to a gene. Germline CDR1 is GTSNPN and CDR2 is SVGIG (reference sequence).

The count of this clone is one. The CDR3: CACRLGVNQWTEAFF. The CDR3 nucleotides read TGTGCCTGCCGGCTCGGGGTGAATCAATGGACTGAAGCTTTCTTT. The V call is TRBV6-5, the J call TRBJ1-1; D gene uncertain. Per the germline V gene, CDR1 is MNHEY and CDR2 is SVGAGI. Trimming removed 11 bases from V and 5 bases from J, with 24 bases in between. The CDR3 is 15 residues long.

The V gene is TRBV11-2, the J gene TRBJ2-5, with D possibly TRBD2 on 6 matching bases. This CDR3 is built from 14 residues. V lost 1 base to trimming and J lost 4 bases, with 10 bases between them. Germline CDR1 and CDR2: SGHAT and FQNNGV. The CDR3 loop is CASSLVVGGETQYF. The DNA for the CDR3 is TGTGCCAGCAGCTTAGTTGTGGGAGGAGAGACCCAGTACTTC.

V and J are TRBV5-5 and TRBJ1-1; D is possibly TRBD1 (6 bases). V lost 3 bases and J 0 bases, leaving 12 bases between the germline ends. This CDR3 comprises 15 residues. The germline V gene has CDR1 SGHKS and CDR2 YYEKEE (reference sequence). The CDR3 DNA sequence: TGTGCCAGCAGCTCTTTACAGGGCATGAACACTGAAGCTTTCTTT. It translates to CASSSLQGMNTEAFF.

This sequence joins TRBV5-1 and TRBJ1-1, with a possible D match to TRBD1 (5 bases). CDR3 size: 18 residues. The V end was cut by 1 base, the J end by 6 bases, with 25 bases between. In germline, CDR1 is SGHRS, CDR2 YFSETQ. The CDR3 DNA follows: TGCGCCAGCAGCTTGTTTCTGAAGGGGCAGTACGGATCTGCTGAAGCTTTCTTT. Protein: CASSLFLKGQYGSAEAFF.

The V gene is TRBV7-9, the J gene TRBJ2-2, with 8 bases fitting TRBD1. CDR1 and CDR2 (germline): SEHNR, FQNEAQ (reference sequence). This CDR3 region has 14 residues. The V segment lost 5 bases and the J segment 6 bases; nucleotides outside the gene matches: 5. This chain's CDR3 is CASSGQGLAGELFF. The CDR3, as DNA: TGTGCCAGCAGCGGACAGGGCCTGGCCGGGGAGCTGTTTTTT.

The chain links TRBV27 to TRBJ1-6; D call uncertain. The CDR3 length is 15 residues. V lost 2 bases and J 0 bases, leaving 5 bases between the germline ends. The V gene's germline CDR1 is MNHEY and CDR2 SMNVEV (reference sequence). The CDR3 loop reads CASSLRLSYNSPLHF. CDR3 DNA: TGTGCCAGCAGTTTAAGGCTCTCCTATAATTCACCCCTCCACTTT.

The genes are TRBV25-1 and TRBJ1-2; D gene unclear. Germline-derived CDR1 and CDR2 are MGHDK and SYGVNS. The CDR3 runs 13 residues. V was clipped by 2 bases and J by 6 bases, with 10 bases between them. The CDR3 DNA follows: TGTGCCAGCAGTGAACCGGGGTACCATGGCTACACCTTC. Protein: CASSEPGYHGYTF.

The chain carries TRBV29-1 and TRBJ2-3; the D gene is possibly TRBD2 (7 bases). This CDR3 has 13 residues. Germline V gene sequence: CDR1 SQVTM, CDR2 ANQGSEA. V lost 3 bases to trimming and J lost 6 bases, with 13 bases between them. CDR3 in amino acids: CSVEGGAADTQYF. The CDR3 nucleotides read TGCAGCGTTGAGGGGGGGGCAGCGGATACGCAGTATTTT.

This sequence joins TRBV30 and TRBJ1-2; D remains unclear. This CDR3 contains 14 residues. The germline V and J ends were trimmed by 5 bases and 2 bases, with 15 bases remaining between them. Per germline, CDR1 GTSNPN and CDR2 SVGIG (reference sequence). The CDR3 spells CAWVTQLRNYGYTF. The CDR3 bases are TGTGCCTGGGTAACTCAACTAAGGAACTATGGCTACACCTTC.